The next 10 T cell receptor beta chains were all read from a single sample in a study of T-cell memory formation after mild COVID-19. Each CDR3 protein is one row after TCRdb ran MiXCR on the 5' RACE reads. The table records around 300,000 distinct CDR3 sequences, more than 15% of them present only once. The sequencing sample was made of PBMCs or a T cell subset sorted from them (not recorded which). The receptors here all came from a man between 18 and 29 years old who had mild COVID-19 (a few samples of this study predate the infection). Cell type and time point are not known.

This clonotype was detected only a few times. The V call is TRBV7-2, the J call TRBJ1-6; 8 bases agree with TRBD1. CDR1 and CDR2 from the germline V gene are SGHTA and FQGNSA. The CDR3 is made up of 15 amino acids. V was pared by 4 bases and J by 11 bases, with 10 bases of the junction left unmatched. The CDR3 nucleotides are TGTGCCAGCAGCTCCATGACAGGGGATTTGACACCCCTCCACTTT. This codes for CASSSMTGDLTPLHF. The full variable domain, its missing parts supplied by reference TRBV7-2 and TRBJ1-6, is GAGVSQSPSNKVTEKGKDVELRCDPISGHTALYWYRQSLGQGLEFLIYFQGNSAPDKSGLPSDRFSAERTGGSVSTLTIQRTQQEDSAVYLCASSSMTGDLTPLHFGNGTRLTVT.

V usage is TRBV5-1 and J usage is TRBJ1-1; D is undetermined. Deletions cut 4 bases from V and 4 bases from J, with 17 bases between. There are 15 residues in the CDR3. Germline lookup yields CDR1 SGHRS and CDR2 YFSETQ. For the CDR3, the DNA is TGCGCCAGCAGCGATCCAGTCCGGTGGAGCACTGAAGCTTTCTTT. It is translated as CASSDPVRWSTEAFF.

This clonotype has a handful of counts. V and J are TRBV5-1 and TRBJ1-1, with D unclear. The CDR3 is made up of 13 amino acids. V gave up 5 bases and J gave up 0 bases, with 8 bases separating them. Per the germline V gene, CDR1 is SGHRS and CDR2 is YFSETQ. The CDR3 loop is CASRPSLNTEAFF. The DNA of the CDR3 is TGCGCCAGCAGACCTTCTTTGAACACTGAAGCTTTCTTT.

The V gene is TRBV4-1, the J gene TRBJ1-5, with D perhaps TRBD1 (5 bases). CDR1 and CDR2 from the germline V gene are MGHRA and YSYEKL. The CDR3 covers 15 residues. V lost 3 bases and J 3 bases, leaving 12 bases between the germline ends. The CDR3 DNA follows: TGCGCCAGCAGCCAGGAGACAGCAAACAATCAGCCCCAGCATTTT. Translation gives CASSQETANNQPQHF.

This clonotype has at least ten counts. V gene TRBV4-1 combines with J gene TRBJ2-1; 7 bases match TRBD2. J gave up 4 bases and V 1 base, and 7 bases lay outside the gene matches. The length of the CDR3 is 16 residues. Germline-derived CDR1 and CDR2 are MGHRA and YSYEKL. CDR3 in DNA: TGCGCCAGCAGCCAAGCTACCAGCGGGGTTTACAATGAGCAGTTCTTC. This encodes CASSQATSGVYNEQFF.

The chain links TRBV5-1 to TRBJ2-1; no clear D gene. Per the germline V gene, CDR1 is SGHRS and CDR2 is YFSETQ. The CDR3 runs 12 residues. V was trimmed by 0 bases and J by 7 bases, leaving 5 bases between them. The chain's CDR3 is CASSLEQNEQFF. The CDR3 region has the DNA TGCGCCAGCAGCTTGGAGCAGAATGAGCAGTTCTTC. The complete variable domain, with remaining parts taken from reference TRBV5-1 and TRBJ2-1, reads KAGVTQTPRYLIKTRGQQVTLSCSPISGHRSVSWYQQTPGQGLQFLFEYFSETQRNKGNFPGRFSGRQFSNSRSEMNVSTLELGDSALYLCASSLEQNEQFFGPGTRLTVL.

This clonotype occurred a few times. V usage is TRBV5-1 and J usage is TRBJ1-2, with 7 bases fitting TRBD1. Germline V gene data show CDR1 as SGHRS and CDR2 as YFSETQ. The CDR3 extends over 12 amino acids. J gave up 3 bases and V 7 bases, and 3 bases lay outside the gene matches. The CDR3 DNA reads TGCGCCAGCGGGACAGACTACTATGGCTACACCTTC. As protein: CASGTDYYGYTF.

This sequence joins TRBV5-1 and TRBJ2-7, with D uncertain. The CDR3 loop spans 12 amino acids. Trimming took off 3 bases at V and 8 bases at J, with 12 bases between the two ends. Germline-derived CDR1 and CDR2 are SGHRS and YFSETQ. The CDR3 region has the DNA TGCGCCAGCAGCTCCGCAACCTCCAAGCAGTACTTC. Translation gives CASSSATSKQYF.

This clonotype was seen ten or more times. CDR3 coding DNA: TGCGCCAGCAGCCCCCGGGGTAGTCTAGCGGCCGCCAATGAGCAGTTCTTC. It specifies CASSPRGSLAAANEQFF. This sequence joins TRBV5-1 and TRBJ2-1; 7 bases agree with TRBD2. Losses at the gene ends were 4 bases for V and 6 bases for J; bases not matched to a gene: 16. This CDR3 spans 17 amino acids. Germline V gene sequence: CDR1 SGHRS, CDR2 YFSETQ.

This rearrangement joins TRBV6-5 to TRBJ2-1; 7 bases map to TRBD1. V lost 5 bases, J lost 8 bases, and 9 bases stayed unmatched. Germline CDR1 and CDR2: MNHEY and SVGAGI. The CDR3 extends over 14 amino acids. DNA of the CDR3: TGTGCCAGCAGTCCTCGACAGGGTACCTATGAGCAGTTCTTC. Residues: CASSPRQGTYEQFF.